The 21 T cell receptor beta chains reported below all come from one sample, sequenced in a study of OX40 agonist ivuxolimab in advanced cancers. Repertoires were generated with immunoSEQ multiplex PCR, while TCRdb's copy carries only in-frame clones and drops some. The data contain about 52,000 clones, less than 90% of them singletons. The sample consisted of CD4+ or CD8+ T cells sorted from blood, taken in a trial of the OX40 agonist ivuxolimab. The receptors come from an adult with an advanced solid tumor such as melanoma, head and neck, liver or kidney cancer.

The J gene is TRBJ2-7, the V gene TRBV6-1; 8 nucleotides match TRBD1. This CDR3 region has 13 residues. Germline lookup yields CDR1 MNHNS and CDR2 SASEGT. J gave up 2 bases and V 4 bases, and 1 base lay outside the gene matches. CDR3 protein: CASSVDRAYEQYF. The CDR3 DNA follows: TGTGCCAGCAGTGTGGACAGGGCCTACGAGCAGTACTTC.

This chain connects TRBV12-5 to TRBJ2-4; D is unresolved. The CDR3 runs 14 residues. CDR1 is LGHNT, CDR2 FRNRAP, per germline. Trimming left V 1 base short and J 6 bases short, with 10 bases between. The DNA for the CDR3 is TGTGCTAGTGGTTTGGGGGGTTCCCCAAACATTCAGTACTTC. Protein sequence: CASGLGGSPNIQYF.

CDR3 nucleotides: TGTGCCAGCAGGTCCCCTACGTACCAAGAGACCCAGTACTTC. Its translation: CASRSPTYQETQYF. The chain employs TRBV7-9 and TRBJ2-5; D ambiguous. The CDR3 sequence is 14 residues long. The germline CDR1 and CDR2 sequences are SEHNR and FQNEAQ (reference sequence). V dropped 6 bases and J dropped 0 bases, with 11 bases sitting between them.

This clone was detected a few times. The rearrangement links TRBV18 to TRBJ1-1; possible D gene TRBD1, 5 bases. Germline V gives CDR1 KGHSH, CDR2 LQKENI. The length of the CDR3 is 15 residues. V lost 2 bases, J lost 0 bases, and 10 bases lay in between. The chain's CDR3 is CASSPGAGVNTEAFF. CDR3 nucleotides: TGTGCCAGCTCACCAGGGGCAGGAGTGAACACTGAAGCTTTCTTT. Full variable domain (remainder filled in from reference TRBV18 and TRBJ1-1): NAGVMQNPRHLVRRRGQEARLRCSPMKGHSHVYWYRQLPEEGLKFMVYLQKENIIDESGMPKERFSAEFPKEGPSILRIQQVVRGDSAAYFCASSPGAGVNTEAFFGQGTRLTVV.

This clone has just one count. The chain carries TRBV11-2 and TRBJ2-5; 7 bases fit TRBD1. The end of the DNA aligns better with TRBJ2-7, so the J call may be wrong. Germline lookup yields CDR1 SGHAT and CDR2 FQNNGV. CDR3 length: 15 amino acids. The CDR3 DNA reads TGTGCCAGCAACTTTGATAGGGGGCTCGTCTACGAGCAGTACTTC. Translated, it gives CASNFDRGLVYEQYF.

The chain links TRBV6-1 to TRBJ1-1; D remains unclear. CDR1 MNHNS and CDR2 SASEGT come from the germline V gene. V shed 7 bases and J shed 1 base, with 4 bases lying between them. The CDR3 contains 11 residues. Written as DNA, the CDR3 is TGTGCCAGCAAGGGGAACACTGAAGCTTTCTTT. It codes for CASKGNTEAFF.

This clone was counted between two and nine times. The V gene is TRBV6-1, the J gene TRBJ2-5; 9 bases are a match to TRBD1. CDR1 MNHNS and CDR2 SASEGT come from the germline V gene. The CDR3 has 14 amino acids. J was trimmed by 4 bases and V by 5 bases; bases with no gene match: 5. This chain's CDR3 is CASSQGQGAETQYF. The CDR3 nucleotides read TGTGCCAGCAGTCAGGGACAGGGTGCAGAGACCCAGTACTTC.

The chain uses TRBV11-2 and TRBJ2-7; possibly TRBD1 or TRBD2 for D (6 bases each). Trimming removed 7 bases at V and 2 bases at J, with 18 bases between. The V gene's germline CDR1 is SGHAT and CDR2 FQNNGV. This CDR3 contains 15 residues. Here the CDR3 reads CASTLGGTDTYEQYF. The CDR3 DNA is TGTGCCAGCACCCTGGGGGGCACGGACACCTACGAGCAGTACTTC.

The V gene is TRBV6-1, the J gene TRBJ2-7; 7 positions match TRBD1. The CDR3 spans 15 residues. Per the germline V gene, CDR1 is MNHNS and CDR2 is SASEGT. Germline trimming cut 1 base from V and 3 bases from J; bases unmatched to any gene: 6. The CDR3 spells CASSEVATGNYEQYF. In DNA form, the CDR3 reads TGTGCCAGCAGTGAAGTGGCGACAGGGAACTACGAGCAGTACTTC.

The chain carries TRBV5-4 and TRBJ1-1; 11 bases agree with TRBD1. Germline CDR1 SGHNT, CDR2 YYREEE (reference sequence). With V trimmed by 4 bases and J by 4 bases, 3 bases remained unmatched. This CDR3 spans 14 amino acids. The CDR3 loop reads CASSTGTGGTEAFF. The DNA of the CDR3 is TGTGCCAGCAGCACCGGGACAGGGGGCACTGAAGCTTTCTTT.

The CDR3 bases are TGTGCCTGGAGTGTACTACCGAACACTGAAGCTTTCTTT. It codes for CAWSVLPNTEAFF. The chain couples TRBV30 to TRBJ1-1, with D uncertain. The V end lost 0 bases, the J end lost 1 base, and 6 bases lay between the germline ends. The CDR3 has 13 amino acids. Per germline, CDR1 GTSNPN and CDR2 SVGIG (reference sequence).

The chain carries TRBV7-9 and TRBJ2-3; 11 nucleotides match TRBD2. With V trimmed by 3 bases and J by 6 bases, 5 bases remained unmatched. The CDR3 covers 15 residues. Germline V CDR1 and CDR2: SEHNR, FQNEAQ (reference sequence). CDR3 loop: CASSFNSGGADTQYF. The CDR3, as DNA: TGTGCCAGCAGCTTTAATAGCGGGGGGGCGGATACGCAGTATTTT.

This chain connects TRBV7-6 to TRBJ1-1, with TRBD1 matching over 8 bases. This CDR3 is 15 amino acids long. Germline CDR1 SGHVS, CDR2 FNYEAQ. V trimming: 0 bases; J trimming: 5 bases; junction bases outside the gene matches: 5. The CDR3 protein is CASSLAGQVGTEAFF. The CDR3 coding sequence is TGTGCCAGCAGCTTAGCGGGACAGGTAGGAACTGAAGCTTTCTTT.

The chain links TRBV18 to TRBJ2-7; 10 nucleotides align to TRBD1. J gave up 4 bases and V 4 bases, and 7 bases lay outside the gene matches. The CDR3 loop spans 15 amino acids. Germline V gives CDR1 KGHSH, CDR2 LQKENI. In DNA form, the CDR3 reads TGTGCCAGCTCACTCCCGGGACAGGGGACATACGAGCAGTACTTC. It translates to CASSLPGQGTYEQYF.

The chain carries TRBV19 and TRBJ1-4, with a possible D match to TRBD1 (6 bases). Germline V CDR1 and CDR2: LNHDA, SQIVND (reference sequence). The CDR3 loop spans 13 amino acids. V was pared by 10 bases and J by 6 bases, with 15 bases between. This CDR3 reads CATESRTDEKLFF. Here the CDR3 DNA reads TGTGCCACCGAGAGCCGGACAGATGAAAAACTGTTTTTT.

In this sample, this clone turned up once. This chain connects TRBV5-1 to TRBJ1-4; TRBD1 agrees at 7 bases. Unmatched junction bases numbered 10, after V lost 4 bases and J lost 7 bases. The CDR3 is 15 residues long. Germline V CDR1 and CDR2: SGHRS, YFSETQ. The CDR3 reads CASSPSQGVVEKLFF. As DNA, the CDR3 is TGCGCCAGCAGCCCCAGCCAGGGGGTTGTTGAAAAACTGTTTTTT.

This rearrangement joins TRBV9 to TRBJ2-7, with TRBD1 matching 8 bases. With V trimmed by 0 bases and J by 1 base, 12 bases remained unmatched. Per the germline V gene, CDR1 is SGDLS and CDR2 is YYNGEE. This CDR3 has 18 amino acids. The CDR3 region has the DNA TGTGCCAGCAGCGTAGGAGGAGGGGGGACAGGTAGATCCTACGAGCAGTACTTC. Its protein is CASSVGGGGTGRSYEQYF.

The chain couples TRBV2 to TRBJ1-5, with D perhaps matching TRBD1 (5 bases). This CDR3 contains 14 residues. The V gene lost 5 bases and the J gene lost 5 bases, with 13 bases spanning the gap. CDR1 and CDR2 (germline): SNHLY, FYNNEI. CDR3 in DNA: TGTGCCAGCAGTTTTTCCAGGGCCGATCAGCCCCAGCATTTT. It yields the protein CASSFSRADQPQHF.

J is TRBJ2-7 and V is TRBV5-1; 12 positions agree with TRBD2. There are 15 residues in the CDR3. V lost 1 base and J lost 3; bases outside the gene matches: 2. The V gene's germline CDR1 is SGHRS and CDR2 YFSETQ. In nucleotides, the CDR3 is TGCGCCAGCAGCTTGTCTAGCGGGGGGGTCTACGAGCAGTACTTC. Translation: CASSLSSGGVYEQYF.

The chain employs TRBV9 and TRBJ1-1; D is undetermined. Deletions cut 6 bases from V and 0 bases from J, with 9 bases between. The germline gives CDR1 SGDLS, CDR2 YYNGEE. The CDR3 sequence is 13 residues long. CDR3 residues: CASNRVLNTEAFF. The CDR3 DNA reads as TGTGCCAGCAATAGGGTTCTGAACACTGAAGCTTTCTTT.

The V and J genes are TRBV6-5 and TRBJ1-6; no clear D. This CDR3 is built from 12 residues. V was cut by 7 bases and J by 2 bases, with 3 bases left in between. From germline, CDR1 is MNHEY and CDR2 SVGAGI. CDR3 coding DNA: TGTGCCAGCACTGCCTATAATTCACCCCTCCACTTT. Translated, it gives CASTAYNSPLHF.